This T cell receptor (beta chain) was sequenced during a study of blood T cell repertoires in COVID-19. Across the whole study: There were acute and convalescent COVID-19 samples, and they came from the United States, Italy and Spain.

Source study methods: Nucleated cell number was recorded as an estimate derived from reference gene primer amplification. The assay was immunoSEQ multiplex PCR, and TCRdb's table has in-frame clones only and misses some. From that table come the V and J calls and clone size; the DNA was used to work out D and trimming. The sample holds some 220,000 clones, around 80% seen once. The CDR3 is 16 residues long. Per germline, CDR1 KGHSH and CDR2 LQKENI. The V and J ends lost 3 bases and 7 bases, in that order; junction bases with no gene match: 9. This sequence was found in a human donor in a cohort sampled during active COVID-19. Sequencing input: peripheral blood. The chain is built from TRBV18 and TRBJ1-6, with 7 positions matching TRBD1. The chain's CDR3 is CASSPGLPGGNSPLHF. In DNA form, the CDR3 reads TGTGCCAGCTCACCTGGCCTTCCAGGGGGGAATTCACCCCTCCACTTT.